The sequence of this TCR beta chain was determined in a study of blood T cell repertoires in COVID-19. About the research overall: The analysed material was cDNA or gDNA that came from T cells, B-cell-depleted T cells, or PBMCs.

CDR1 KGHSH and CDR2 LQKENI come from the germline V gene. The CDR3 loop spans 16 amino acids. V lost 2 bases to trimming and J lost 0 bases; unmatched junction nucleotides: 4. This clone was seen many times. The repertoire was sequenced with immunoSEQ multiplex PCR; TCRdb's copy has only in-frame clones and lacks some. Of tens of thousands of clones in the sample, nearly 80% are singletons; the top ten hold 35%. The receptor was isolated from a man older than 75 with acute or convalescent COVID-19. Specimen: peripheral blood. The genes are TRBV18 and TRBJ1-5, with TRBD1 matching 7 bases. This CDR3 reads CASSPDRADSNQPQHF. DNA of the CDR3: TGTGCCAGCTCACCAGACAGGGCGGATAGCAATCAGCCCCAGCATTTT. The variable domain in full, completed from reference TRBV18 and TRBJ1-5, reads NAGVMQNPRHLVRRRGQEARLRCSPMKGHSHVYWYRQLPEEGLKFMVYLQKENIIDESGMPKERFSAEFPKEGPSILRIQQVVRGDSAAYFCASSPDRADSNQPQHFGDGTRLSIL.